The 26 T cell receptor beta chains presented below share a single source sample, sequenced in a study of OX40 agonist ivuxolimab in advanced cancers. Some clones are missing from TCRdb's copy, which holds only in-frame ones; the method was immunoSEQ multiplex PCR. The sample lists 25,000 to 40,000 clones, about 83% occurring once. Sequenced material: CD4+ or CD8+ T cells sorted from blood, taken in a trial of the OX40 agonist ivuxolimab. The source of these receptors is an adult with an advanced solid tumor such as melanoma, head and neck, liver or kidney cancer.

This sequence joins TRBV15 and TRBJ2-7; 7 positions agree with TRBD2. This CDR3 has 14 residues. V was pared by 4 bases and J by 3 bases, with 6 bases of the junction left unmatched. Germline assignment: CDR1 LNHNV and CDR2 YYDKDF (reference sequence). CDR3 sequence: CATSTRGGFYEQYF. The CDR3 DNA sequence: TGTGCCACCAGCACGAGGGGAGGGTTCTACGAGCAGTACTTC. The full variable domain, its missing parts supplied by reference TRBV15 and TRBJ2-7, is DAMVIQNPRYQVTQFGKPVTLSCSQTLNHNVMYWYQQKSSQAPKLLFHYYDKDFNNEADTPDNFQSRRPNTSFCFLDIRSPGLGDTAMYLCATSTRGGFYEQYFGPGTRLTVT.

The J gene is TRBJ1-2, the V gene TRBV14, with TRBD1 matching 9 bases. Germline CDR1 SGHDN, CDR2 FVKESK. This CDR3 is built from 13 residues. J lost 8 bases, V lost 5 bases, and 6 bases had no gene match. This CDR3 reads CASSATGGGGYTF. CDR3 sequence (DNA): TGTGCCAGCAGCGCGACAGGGGGAGGAGGCTACACCTTC.

This clone is deemed medium-sized. The chain carries TRBV10-2 and TRBJ2-2, with 10 bases lining up with TRBD1. The CDR3 contains 14 residues. Germline V gene lookup returns CDR1 WSHSY and CDR2 SAAADI. After removal of 6 bases from V and 13 bases from J, the junction contained 11 bases not matched to a gene. The CDR3 spells CASSPGQGVLGLFF. Written as DNA, the CDR3 is TGCGCCAGCAGCCCTGGACAGGGGGTTCTCGGGCTGTTTTTT.

The chain joins TRBV27 to TRBJ2-7; perhaps TRBD1 as D (5 bases). This CDR3 contains 15 residues. Trimming stripped 6 bases from V and 2 bases from J, with 17 bases between. Germline V gives CDR1 MNHEY, CDR2 SMNVEV (reference sequence). The CDR3 region has the DNA TGTGCCAGCAGGGGGCAAGGGATTTACCCCTACGAGCAGTACTTC. The encoded protein is CASRGQGIYPYEQYF.

V gene TRBV13 combines with J gene TRBJ2-3; D unclear. Germline V gives CDR1 PRHDT, CDR2 FYEKMQ (reference sequence). V gave up 1 base and J gave up 2 bases, with 4 bases separating them. The CDR3 has 13 residues. CDR3 region: CASSLVVTDTQYF. The CDR3 coding sequence is TGTGCCAGCAGCTTAGTGGTCACAGATACGCAGTATTTT.

The chain carries TRBV10-3 and TRBJ2-1; no clear D gene. CDR1 is ENHRY, CDR2 SYGVKD, per germline. Trimming took off 6 bases at V and 1 base at J, with 13 bases between the two ends. The CDR3 runs 15 residues. The chain's CDR3 is CAIRDFGQSYNEQFF. The CDR3 DNA reads TGTGCCATCAGGGATTTTGGTCAATCCTACAATGAGCAGTTCTTC.

V usage is TRBV11-2 and J usage is TRBJ1-1; D perhaps matches TRBD1 (6 bases). Germline V gives CDR1 SGHAT, CDR2 FQNNGV. The CDR3 spans 13 residues. The V and J ends lost 7 bases and 4 bases respectively, with 13 bases between them. This chain's CDR3 is CASMGGGITEAFF. In DNA, the CDR3 is TGTGCCAGCATGGGCGGGGGCATCACTGAAGCTTTCTTT. Supplemented by reference TRBV11-2 and TRBJ1-1, the full variable domain reads EAGVAQSPRYKIIEKRQSVAFWCNPISGHATLYWYQQILGQGPKLLIQFQNNGVVDDSQLPKDRFSAERLKGVDSTLKIQPAKLEDSAVYLCASMGGGITEAFFGQGTRLTVV.

V gene TRBV7-9 combines with J gene TRBJ2-1; D ambiguous. V lost 3 bases to trimming and J lost 9 bases, with 12 bases between them. CDR1 is SEHNR and CDR2 is FQNEAQ in the germline V gene (reference sequence). The CDR3 has 13 residues. As DNA, the CDR3 is TGTGCCAGCAGCTTGGGCCTCAACGGTGAGCAGTTCTTC. The encoded protein is CASSLGLNGEQFF.

There are a few counts of this clone. The CDR3 protein is CASSTGLADTQYF. The CDR3 bases are TGTGCCAGCAGCACGGGACTAGCAGATACGCAGTATTTT. The chain links TRBV5-4 to TRBJ2-3, with TRBD2 matching over 8 bases. Germline loops: CDR1 SGHNT, CDR2 YYREEE (reference sequence). Trimming at V came to 4 bases and at J to 4 bases, leaving 2 bases not matched to a gene. The CDR3 has 13 residues.

The genes are TRBV6-1 and TRBJ2-1; D might be TRBD1 or TRBD2, each matching 6 bases. Germline CDR1 and CDR2: MNHNS and SASEGT. This CDR3 has 18 residues. V lost 4 bases and J 7 bases, leaving 26 bases between the germline ends. CDR3 sequence reads: CASSGGRRSGARVNEQFF. CDR3 coding DNA: TGTGCCAGCAGTGGGGGTCGCCGTTCGGGGGCAAGGGTGAATGAGCAGTTCTTC.

The rearrangement joins TRBV9 to TRBJ2-2; D perhaps matches TRBD1 (5 bases). Trimming pared 4 bases from V and 1 base from J, leaving 17 bases between. From germline, CDR1 is SGDLS and CDR2 YYNGEE. The CDR3 is 17 amino acids. The CDR3 is CASSSHPSTGNTGELFF. CDR3 bases: TGTGCCAGCAGCAGTCACCCATCCACAGGGAACACCGGGGAGCTGTTTTTT.

V usage is TRBV27 and J usage is TRBJ2-1, with 8 nucleotides matching TRBD2. The V gene's germline CDR1 is MNHEY and CDR2 SMNVEV (reference sequence). The J segment lost 9 bases and the V segment lost 3 bases, leaving 7 bases of the junction unmatched. The CDR3 runs to 14 residues. CDR3 coding DNA: TGTGCCAGCAGTTTGGGCGGGGGGCATGTTGAGCAGTTCTTC. This encodes CASSLGGGHVEQFF.

The chain has TRBV6-5 and TRBJ2-5, with TRBD1 as a possible D gene (5 bases). Germline CDR1 is MNHEY and CDR2 is SVGAGI. The CDR3 covers 14 residues. V gave up 0 bases and J gave up 5 bases, with 10 bases separating them. The CDR3 DNA reads TGTGCCAGCAGTTACTCAGCAGGGTCGGAGACCCAGTACTTC. Amino acid sequence: CASSYSAGSETQYF.

The V call is TRBV27, the J call TRBJ2-7; D not certain. The CDR3 extends over 14 amino acids. V shed 0 bases and J shed 4 bases, with 10 bases lying between them. Germline assignment: CDR1 MNHEY and CDR2 SMNVEV (reference sequence). CDR3 nucleotides: TGTGCCAGCAGTTTATCTGGCACGGTGTACGAGCAGTACTTC. Its translation is CASSLSGTVYEQYF.

This clone was seen many times. The J gene is TRBJ2-1, the V gene TRBV11-2, with TRBD2 matching 10 bases. Losses at the gene ends were 2 bases for V and 9 bases for J; bases not matched to a gene: 10. The CDR3 is 16 amino acids. Germline loops: CDR1 SGHAT, CDR2 FQNNGV. The CDR3 loop reads CASSLIRAGGPGEQFF. The DNA for the CDR3 is TGTGCCAGCAGCTTAATACGAGCGGGAGGGCCAGGTGAGCAGTTCTTC.

J is TRBJ2-5 and V is TRBV9; D remains unclear. CDR1 is SGDLS and CDR2 is YYNGEE in the germline V gene. The V end lost 0 bases, the J end lost 1 base, and 7 bases lay between the germline ends. The CDR3 extends over 14 amino acids. CDR3 protein: CASSVESSQETQYF. The CDR3 DNA sequence: TGTGCCAGCAGCGTAGAGAGTAGCCAAGAGACCCAGTACTTC.

This rearrangement joins TRBV6-6 to TRBJ2-1; possibly TRBD2 for D (6 bases). This CDR3 is built from 12 residues. Germline V CDR1 and CDR2: MNHNY, SVGAGI (reference sequence). Deletions cut 7 bases from V and 6 bases from J, with 10 bases between. CDR3 sequence: CASIGGGNEQFF. The CDR3 DNA reads as TGTGCCAGCATTGGGGGAGGCAATGAGCAGTTCTTC.

This clone was counted a single time. The rearrangement links TRBV5-6 to TRBJ1-1; TRBD1 aligns across 7 bases. The CDR3 spans 12 residues. J gave up 6 bases and V 4 bases, and 3 bases lay outside the gene matches. Per germline, CDR1 SGHDT and CDR2 YYEEEE. The CDR3 protein is CASSQQGPEAFF. CDR3 in DNA: TGTGCCAGCAGCCAACAGGGGCCTGAAGCTTTCTTT.

The chain is built from TRBV7-9 and TRBJ2-3; TRBD2 aligns across 7 bases. The germline V gene has CDR1 SEHNR and CDR2 FQNEAQ (reference sequence). The CDR3 consists of 14 residues. V dropped 6 bases and J dropped 5; count of bases not matched to a gene: 8. The chain's CDR3 is CASRMGGTKDTQYF. CDR3 sequence (DNA): TGTGCCAGCAGGATGGGGGGGACCAAAGATACGCAGTATTTT.

The count of this clone is one. The chain combines TRBV27 with TRBJ2-7; a possible D gene is TRBD1 (5 bases). From germline, CDR1 is MNHEY and CDR2 SMNVEV (reference sequence). V was cut by 5 bases and J by 2 bases, with 7 bases left in between. The CDR3 has 12 amino acids. The CDR3 nucleotides are TGTGCCAGCAGTCAGACAGCCTACGAGCAGTACTTC. This gives the protein CASSQTAYEQYF.

The V call is TRBV6-4, the J call TRBJ1-1; tentative D call: TRBD1 (5 bases). The germline V gene has CDR1 MRHNA and CDR2 SNTAGT. This CDR3 has 11 residues. The V end was cut by 6 bases, the J end by 5 bases, with 7 bases between. DNA for the CDR3: TGTGCCAGCAGGGAGGGGACTGAAGCTTTCTTT. Amino acids: CASREGTEAFF.

V usage is TRBV10-2 and J usage is TRBJ2-1; a possible D gene is TRBD1 (5 bases). The CDR3 consists of 12 residues. Germline V gene sequence: CDR1 WSHSY, CDR2 SAAADI. V was pared by 7 bases and J by 6 bases, with 10 bases between. CDR3 nucleotides: TGCGCCAGCATGGCAGGGATCAATGAGCAGTTCTTC. This gives the protein CASMAGINEQFF.

In its sample, this clone was seen a few times. J is TRBJ2-5 and V is TRBV5-7, with D hard to call. TRBV5-7 is annotated as an ORF whose role is uncertain. V was cut by 3 bases and J by 1 base, with 13 bases left in between. This CDR3 has 15 residues. For the CDR3, the DNA is TGTGCCAGCAGCTGGCGTGGGGTTGGCCAAGAGACCCAGTACTTC. Encoded protein: CASSWRGVGQETQYF.

This clone was observed once. The V gene is TRBV7-9, the J gene TRBJ1-3; D unresolved. Trimming pared 3 bases from V and 4 bases from J, leaving 13 bases between. In germline, CDR1 is SEHNR, CDR2 FQNEAQ (reference sequence). The CDR3 consists of 15 residues. In nucleotides, the CDR3 is TGTGCCAGCAGCTTCGACGAGTCGAGAGGAAACACCATATATTTT. Translated: CASSFDESRGNTIYF.

The J gene is TRBJ1-2, the V gene TRBV9; D uncertain. The CDR3 length is 13 residues. Trimming stripped 4 bases from V and 0 bases from J, with 7 bases between. Per germline, CDR1 SGDLS and CDR2 YYNGEE. The CDR3 reads CASSRDANYGYTF. Here the CDR3 DNA reads TGTGCCAGCAGCAGGGATGCTAACTATGGCTACACCTTC.

V is TRBV29-1 and J is TRBJ2-7, with unresolved D. This CDR3 is 10 amino acids long. Germline CDR1 reads SQVTM; CDR2 reads ANQGSEA. V was pared by 7 bases and J by 6 bases, with 10 bases between. The CDR3 DNA follows: TGCAGCGCACGGGCGGCCGAGCAGTACTTC. The encoded protein is CSARAAEQYF.